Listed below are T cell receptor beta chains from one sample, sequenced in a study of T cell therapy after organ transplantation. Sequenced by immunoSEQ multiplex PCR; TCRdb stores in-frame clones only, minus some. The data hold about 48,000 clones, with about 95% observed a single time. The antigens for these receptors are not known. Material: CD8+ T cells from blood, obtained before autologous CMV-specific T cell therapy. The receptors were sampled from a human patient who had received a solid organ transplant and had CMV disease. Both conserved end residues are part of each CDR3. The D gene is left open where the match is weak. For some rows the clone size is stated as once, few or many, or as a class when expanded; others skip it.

DNA: TGTGCCAGCAGCGTAGGCAGGGGAGGCTACGAGCAGTACTTC; CDR3: CASSVGRGGYEQYF; D: .; V: TRBV9; J: TRBJ2-7; size: .
DNA: TGTGCCTGGAGTTCCGGGACAGGGTTCTATGGCTACACCTTC; CDR3: CAWSSGTGFYGYTF; D: TRBD1; V: TRBV30; J: TRBJ1-2; size: .
DNA: TGTGCCACCAGCAGACTGGGACCCGACTTTGAGCAGTACTTC; CDR3: CATSRLGPDFEQYF; D: .; V: TRBV15; J: TRBJ2-7; size: .
DNA: TGTGCCAGCAGCTTCGGAGCGGGGGGGCCCACAGATACGCAGTATTTT; CDR3: CASSFGAGGPTDTQYF; D: TRBD2; V: TRBV5-4; J: TRBJ2-3; size: once
DNA: TGTGCCTGGAGTGTACGGAGAGGGGGGGCCTACAATGAGCAGTTCTTC; CDR3: CAWSVRRGGAYNEQFF; D: .; V: TRBV30; J: TRBJ2-1; size: .
DNA: TGTGCCAGCAGACGCGAGGGGAACACTGAAGCTTTCTTT; CDR3: CASRREGNTEAFF; D: .; V: TRBV7-6; J: TRBJ1-1; size: once
DNA: TGTGCCACCGTGGGGGGATCCTCCTACGAGCAGTACTTC; CDR3: CATVGGSSYEQYF; D: .; V: TRBV10-3; J: TRBJ2-7; size: .
DNA: TGTGCCAGCAGCTTAGGGGGACAGCCTAACCCCTTTGCCGAGCAGTACTTC; CDR3: CASSLGGQPNPFAEQYF; D: TRBD1; V: TRBV7-6; J: TRBJ2-7; size: .
DNA: TGTGCCTGGAGTGTTCTAGGGGGGACTGGAAACACCATATATTTT; CDR3: CAWSVLGGTGNTIYF; D: .; V: TRBV30; J: TRBJ1-3; size: once
DNA: TGTGCCAGCAGTTACGGGGGAAGTAACTATGGCTACACCTTC; CDR3: CASSYGGSNYGYTF; D: .; V: TRBV27; J: TRBJ1-2; size: .
DNA: TGTGCCAGTAGTATGGGGGACATTCTCGCTGAAGCTTTCTTT; CDR3: CASSMGDILAEAFF; D: .; V: TRBV19; J: TRBJ1-1; size: .
DNA: TGCAGCGCCAAGTATGGCCGCTACAATGAGCAGTTCTTC; CDR3: CSAKYGRYNEQFF; D: .; V: TRBV29-1; J: TRBJ2-1; size: .
DNA: TGTGCCAGCAGCAACCCGGGGTTGGGACCCCCGGAGACCCAGTACTTC; CDR3: CASSNPGLGPPETQYF; D: .; V: TRBV7-9; J: TRBJ2-5; size: .
DNA: TGTGCCAGCAGCTTGGGGGGACTAGCGCTCTACGAGCAGTACTTC; CDR3: CASSLGGLALYEQYF; D: TRBD2; V: TRBV7-8; J: TRBJ2-7; size: .
DNA: TGTGCCAGCAGCTTTGGACAAGCAATATACGAGCAGTACTTC; CDR3: CASSFGQAIYEQYF; D: .; V: TRBV5-6; J: TRBJ2-7; size: .
DNA: TGTGCCAGCAGCCCAAGGACAGGGCGGGGAGACACCATATATTTT; CDR3: CASSPRTGRGDTIYF; D: TRBD1; V: TRBV13; J: TRBJ1-3; size: .
DNA: TGTGCCAGCAGCTTGGGGCAGGGGGCAGCATACGAGCAGTACTTC; CDR3: CASSLGQGAAYEQYF; D: TRBD1; V: TRBV5-4; J: TRBJ2-7; size: .
DNA: TGTGCCAGCTCACCGCGGGACAGGGCGGACACTGAAGCTTTCTTT; CDR3: CASSPRDRADTEAFF; D: TRBD1; V: TRBV18; J: TRBJ1-1; size: once
DNA: TGTGCCAGCAGTGAATTGGATTATAGCAATCAGCCCCAGCATTTT; CDR3: CASSELDYSNQPQHF; D: .; V: TRBV2; J: TRBJ1-5; size: .
DNA: TGTGCCTGGAGTCCAGACACCTTCTACGAGCAGTACTTC; CDR3: CAWSPDTFYEQYF; D: .; V: TRBV30; J: TRBJ2-7; size: .
DNA: TGTGCCAGCAGTTACTCGGGCTCCCAAGAGACCCAGTACTTC; CDR3: CASSYSGSQETQYF; D: .; V: TRBV6-5; J: TRBJ2-5; size: .
DNA: TGTGCCAGCAGCCCCGACAGCAGAAAGACCCAGTACTTC; CDR3: CASSPDSRKTQYF; D: .; V: TRBV7-9; J: TRBJ2-5; size: .
DNA: TGCAGCGTTGAGGCAACAGGGGGTTGGGAGCAGTACTTC; CDR3: CSVEATGGWEQYF; D: TRBD1; V: TRBV29-1; J: TRBJ2-7; size: .
DNA: TGCGCCAGCAGCCCTGAGGGAAATCAGCCCCAGCATTTT; CDR3: CASSPEGNQPQHF; D: .; V: TRBV10-1; J: TRBJ1-5; size: .
DNA: TGTGCCAGCAGCTTAGCCGTCCGGGAGCCCTACAATGAGCAGTTCTTC; CDR3: CASSLAVREPYNEQFF; D: .; V: TRBV7-8; J: TRBJ2-1; size: .
DNA: TGTGCCAGCAGCTCCGGCGCGGGGGGCTCCTACGAGCAGTACTTC; CDR3: CASSSGAGGSYEQYF; D: TRBD2; V: TRBV9; J: TRBJ2-7; size: .
DNA: TGTGCCAGCAGTTACGAGGGACTAGCGAACACCGGGGAGCTGTTTTTT; CDR3: CASSYEGLANTGELFF; D: TRBD2; V: TRBV6-5; J: TRBJ2-2; size: once
DNA: TGTGCCAGCAGCTCACAGGGTCACTCTGGAAACACCATATATTTT; CDR3: CASSSQGHSGNTIYF; D: .; V: TRBV7-9; J: TRBJ1-3; size: .
DNA: TGTGCCAGCAGTGATGTGGGAGAAGGGGAGCTGTTTTTT; CDR3: CASSDVGEGELFF; D: .; V: TRBV25-1; J: TRBJ2-2; size: .
DNA: TGTGCCAGCAGCCCGACGGGGATAAACACTGAAGCTTTCTTT; CDR3: CASSPTGINTEAFF; D: .; V: TRBV5-4; J: TRBJ1-1; size: .
DNA: TGTGCCAGCTCACCCCGTTCTAGCGCGTACTACGAGCAGTACTTC; CDR3: CASSPRSSAYYEQYF; D: .; V: TRBV18; J: TRBJ2-7; size: once
DNA: TGTGCCAGCAGCTTGGTTCCGCCACAGACGAACACTGAAGCTTTCTTT; CDR3: CASSLVPPQTNTEAFF; D: .; V: TRBV5-6; J: TRBJ1-1; size: .
DNA: TGCGCCAGCAGCCCGGGACAGGCGGCGATAGAAGCTTTCTTT; CDR3: CASSPGQAAIEAFF; D: TRBD1; V: TRBV5-1; J: TRBJ1-1; size: .
DNA: TGTGCCAGCAGCTTCAATTTAGACCGATTGAACACTGAAGCTTTCTTT; CDR3: CASSFNLDRLNTEAFF; D: .; V: TRBV5-5; J: TRBJ1-1; size: .
DNA: TGTGCCAGCTCCCCTTCCCGGTCTGGGCGTTACAATGAGCAGTTCTTC; CDR3: CASSPSRSGRYNEQFF; D: .; V: TRBV18; J: TRBJ2-1; size: .
DNA: TGTGCCAGCAGTTTAGGCTGGTCGGGAGAAAAACTGTTTTTT; CDR3: CASSLGWSGEKLFF; D: .; V: TRBV27; J: TRBJ1-4; size: .
DNA: TGTGCCAGCAGCGAGGCCCGGGGGGGGCCCTACAATGAGCAGTTCTTC; CDR3: CASSEARGGPYNEQFF; D: TRBD2; V: TRBV7-7; J: TRBJ2-1; size: .
DNA: TGTGCCAGCAGCTCTCTGGTGCCCTTCAATGAGCAGTTCTTC; CDR3: CASSSLVPFNEQFF; D: .; V: TRBV11-2; J: TRBJ2-1; size: .
DNA: TGTGCCAGCAGTTACGATGGGAGAATAGCCAAAAACATTCAGTACTTC; CDR3: CASSYDGRIAKNIQYF; D: .; V: TRBV6-5; J: TRBJ2-4; size: .
DNA: TGCGCCAGCAGCCCGTCTGGGGGAGAGAGCTCCTACGAGCAGTACTTC; CDR3: CASSPSGGESSYEQYF; D: .; V: TRBV4-3; J: TRBJ2-7; size: once
DNA: TGCGCCAGCAGTCCGGACAGGTTCACAGATACGCAGTATTTT; CDR3: CASSPDRFTDTQYF; D: TRBD1; V: TRBV10-1; J: TRBJ2-3; size: .
DNA: TGTGCCAGCAGTGACACCCTAGCGGGAGGGCGAGATACGCAGTATTTT; CDR3: CASSDTLAGGRDTQYF; D: TRBD2; V: TRBV6-4; J: TRBJ2-3; size: few
DNA: TGTGCCAGTAGTATCCGGGACAGGGGTACTGAAGCTTTCTTT; CDR3: CASSIRDRGTEAFF; D: TRBD1; V: TRBV19; J: TRBJ1-1; size: .
DNA: TGTGCCAGCATGTCCGGGACAGGGGGCTACAATGAGCAGTTCTTC; CDR3: CASMSGTGGYNEQFF; D: TRBD1; V: TRBV13; J: TRBJ2-1; size: once
DNA: TGTGCCAGCACCCCCCCAGAATCCTACGAGCAGTACTTC; CDR3: CASTPPESYEQYF; D: .; V: TRBV7-9; J: TRBJ2-7; size: .
DNA: TGCGCCAGCAGTGAGGGCTGGGTCCAATACGAGCAGTACTTC; CDR3: CASSEGWVQYEQYF; D: .; V: TRBV10-2; J: TRBJ2-7; size: .